The 22 T cell receptor beta chains listed next were all sequenced from one sample in a study of OX40 agonist ivuxolimab in advanced cancers. Here immunoSEQ multiplex PCR was the method, and the copy in TCRdb shows in-frame clones only, minus some. The table shows about 50,000 clones, with around nine tenths occurring only once. The material sequenced was CD4+ or CD8+ T cells sorted from blood, taken in a trial of the OX40 agonist ivuxolimab. Source of these receptors: an adult with an advanced solid tumor such as melanoma, head and neck, liver or kidney cancer.

This clone was counted between two and nine times. The V call is TRBV4-2, the J call TRBJ1-6; D remains ambiguous. V was pared by 0 bases and J by 10 bases, with 16 bases between. Per germline, CDR1 LGHNA and CDR2 YNFKEQ. CDR3 length: 16 amino acids. CDR3 in amino acids: CASSQDPLPAWSPLHF. CDR3 nucleotides: TGTGCCAGCAGCCAAGACCCCCTTCCCGCGTGGTCACCCCTCCACTTT.

V gene TRBV15 combines with J gene TRBJ1-3; D remains ambiguous. With 0 bases removed from V and 4 bases from J, the gap between germline ends came to 10 bases. The CDR3 extends over 15 amino acids. Germline values: CDR1 LNHNV, CDR2 YYDKDF (reference sequence). The CDR3 loop is CATSRDRGSGNTIYF. The CDR3 DNA follows: TGTGCCACCAGCAGAGATCGGGGATCGGGAAACACCATATATTTT.

This chain links TRBV6-6 with TRBJ2-4; TRBD2 is a possible D gene (6 bases). Trimming shortened V by 2 bases and J by 8 bases, and 16 bases separated the two germline ends. The germline V gene has CDR1 MNHNY and CDR2 SVGAGI (reference sequence). The CDR3 is made up of 15 amino acids. The CDR3 loop is CASSYVGRGTDIQYF. The CDR3 nucleotides are TGTGCCAGCAGTTACGTCGGACGGGGGACGGACATTCAGTACTTC.

The chain links TRBV19 to TRBJ1-1, with 9 bases identical to TRBD1. Germline V gene lookup returns CDR1 LNHDA and CDR2 SQIVND (reference sequence). There are 15 residues in the CDR3. V gave up 4 bases and J gave up 4 bases; unmatched junction bases: 7. For the CDR3, the DNA is TGTGCCAGTAGTAACTCCGCGACAGGGGGCACTGAAGCTTTCTTT. Protein: CASSNSATGGTEAFF.

The chain couples TRBV2 to TRBJ2-7; TRBD2 is a possible D gene (5 bases). CDR3 size: 14 residues. Germline lookup yields CDR1 SNHLY and CDR2 FYNNEI. V lost 5 bases to trimming and J lost 1 base, with 12 bases between them. DNA for the CDR3: TGTGCCAGCAGTTCTCAGCCGGGATCCTACGAGCAGTACTTC. Protein product: CASSSQPGSYEQYF. Complete variable domain (other parts from reference TRBV2 and TRBJ2-7): EPEVTQTPSHQVTQMGQEVILRCVPISNHLYFYWYRQILGQKVEFLVSFYNNEISEKSEIFDDQFSVERPDGSNFTLKIRSTKLEDSAMYFCASSSQPGSYEQYFGPGTRLTVT.

The chain carries TRBV28 and TRBJ2-1; D is undetermined. The V gene's germline CDR1 is MDHEN and CDR2 SYDVKM. The CDR3 sequence is 9 residues long. V lost 7 bases and J lost 9, with 4 bases in between. Here the CDR3 reads CASNAEQFF. The DNA for the CDR3 is TGTGCCAGCAACGCTGAGCAGTTCTTC. Variable domain in full (rest from reference TRBV28 and TRBJ2-1): DVKVTQSSRYLVKRTGEKVFLECVQDMDHENMFWYRQDPGLGLRLIYFSYDVKMKEKGDIPEGYSVSREKKERFSLILESASTNQTSMYLCASNAEQFFGPGTRLTVL.

In this sample, this clone turned up a few times. The CDR3 DNA sequence: TGTGCCAGCAACCCGGGACAGGGGAGGGCCGGGGAGCTGTTTTTT. It encodes CASNPGQGRAGELFF. The chain links TRBV5-6 to TRBJ2-2, with TRBD1 identical over 10 bases. Trimming cost V 6 bases and J 6 bases; bases outside gene matches: 8. This CDR3 has 15 residues. Per germline, CDR1 SGHDT and CDR2 YYEEEE. The entire variable domain, with the rest obtained from reference TRBV5-6 and TRBJ2-2, is as follows: DAGVTQSPTHLIKTRGQQVTLRCSPKSGHDTVSWYQQALGQGPQFIFQYYEEEERQRGNFPDRFSGHQFPNYSSELNVNALLLGDSALYLCASNPGQGRAGELFFGEGSRLTVL.

The chain joins TRBV18 to TRBJ2-7; the match to TRBD2 covers 8 bases. V gave up 3 bases and J gave up 6 bases; unmatched junction bases: 10. The CDR3 is made up of 15 amino acids. Germline V CDR1 and CDR2: KGHSH, LQKENI. The CDR3 is CASSPSGKQAREQYF. CDR3 coding DNA: TGTGCCAGCTCACCTAGCGGGAAGCAGGCGCGCGAGCAGTACTTC.

The chain carries TRBV28 and TRBJ1-5, with no clear D. The germline gives CDR1 MDHEN, CDR2 SYDVKM. Deletions cut 2 bases from V and 9 bases from J, with 5 bases between. The CDR3 runs to 11 residues. This CDR3 reads CASSLRGPQHF. As DNA, the CDR3 is TGTGCCAGCAGTTTACGGGGGCCCCAGCATTTT.

In this sample, this clone turned up a few times. The J gene is TRBJ2-1, the V gene TRBV20-1; D unclear. The CDR3 sequence is 11 residues long. Germline V gene data show CDR1 as DFQATT and CDR2 as SNEGSKA (reference sequence). V lost 0 bases to trimming and J lost 13 bases, with 10 bases between them. The CDR3, as DNA: TGCAGTGCTAGAGATTTACCTTTCCAGTTCTTC. Residues: CSARDLPFQFF.

V and J are TRBV6-1 and TRBJ1-2, with a tentative D call TRBD1 (5 bases). The CDR3 has 13 amino acids. Trimming cost V 8 bases and J 0 bases, with 10 bases left between them. Germline assignment: CDR1 MNHNS and CDR2 SASEGT. CDR3 DNA: TGTGCCAGCGGGAGGGGTCCTAACTATGGCTACACCTTC. It specifies CASGRGPNYGYTF.

The J gene is TRBJ1-5, the V gene TRBV10-3, with D maybe TRBD1 (6 bases). CDR3 length: 15 residues. Germline V gene data show CDR1 as ENHRY and CDR2 as SYGVKD. Trimming removed 6 bases at V and 7 bases at J, with 19 bases between. CDR3 coding DNA: TGTGCCATCAGCCCAAGGGGGGGGTTCGGGCAGCCCCAGCATTTT. Encoded protein: CAISPRGGFGQPQHF.

The chain couples TRBV11-2 to TRBJ1-3; a possible D gene is TRBD1 (6 bases). In germline, CDR1 is SGHAT, CDR2 FQNNGV. This CDR3 region has 13 residues. Deletions cut 1 base from V and 11 bases from J, with 12 bases between. CDR3 loop: CASSLGVEGAIYF. CDR3 DNA: TGTGCCAGCAGCTTAGGAGTGGAGGGGGCCATATATTTT.

This chain joins TRBV7-6 and TRBJ2-1; 12 bases match TRBD2. CDR3 length: 16 residues. The junction had 10 bases not matched to a gene; V was cut back by 4 bases and J by 9 bases. Germline V gene data show CDR1 as SGHVS and CDR2 as FNYEAQ. CDR3 residues: CASSSLSSGGASEQFF. Here the CDR3 DNA reads TGTGCCAGCAGCTCCCTCTCTAGCGGGGGGGCGAGTGAGCAGTTCTTC.

This chain links TRBV19 with TRBJ2-3; perhaps TRBD2 as D (5 bases). The germline CDR1 and CDR2 sequences are LNHDA and SQIVND (reference sequence). Trimming took 0 bases from V and 2 from J, leaving 12 bases between them. The CDR3 is 16 amino acids. This CDR3 reads CASSIDASRITDTQYF. CDR3 DNA sequence: TGTGCCAGTAGTATAGATGCTAGCCGGATCACAGATACGCAGTATTTT.

The chain carries TRBV29-1 and TRBJ1-2, with D unclear. The V gene lost 2 bases and the J gene lost 7 bases, with 14 bases spanning the gap. Germline CDR1 is SQVTM and CDR2 is ANQGSEA. This CDR3 is built from 13 residues. The chain's CDR3 is CSVERGKVAGYTF. In nucleotides, the CDR3 is TGCAGCGTTGAAAGAGGGAAGGTCGCTGGCTACACCTTC. Filled out from reference TRBV29-1 and TRBJ1-2, the complete variable domain reads SAVISQKPSRDICQRGTSLTIQCQVDSQVTMMFWYRQQPGQSLTLIATANQGSEATYESGFVIDKFPISRPNLTFSTLTVSNMSPEDSSIYLCSVERGKVAGYTFGSGTRLTVV.

The V gene is TRBV7-9, the J gene TRBJ1-5; 8 bases are shared with TRBD1. The CDR3 is 15 amino acids. After removal of 6 bases from V and 7 bases from J, the junction contained 11 bases not matched to a gene. Germline V gene data show CDR1 as SEHNR and CDR2 as FQNEAQ (reference sequence). DNA of the CDR3: TGTGCCAGCAGTCGCGGACAGGGAAAGGGCCAGCCCCAGCATTTT. Translated, it gives CASSRGQGKGQPQHF.

The chain couples TRBV7-2 to TRBJ1-5; 7 bases match TRBD1. The CDR3 is made up of 15 amino acids. CDR1 is SGHTA, CDR2 FQGNSA, per germline. After removal of 8 bases from V and 3 bases from J, the junction contained 10 bases not matched to a gene. CDR3 region: CASSQNTGANQPQHF. In nucleotides, the CDR3 is TGTGCCAGCTCCCAAAATACAGGGGCCAATCAGCCCCAGCATTTT.

The genes are TRBV13 and TRBJ2-3; TRBD2 is a possible D gene (6 bases). Trimming removed 0 bases at V and 5 bases at J, with 12 bases between. Germline-derived CDR1 and CDR2 are PRHDT and FYEKMQ (reference sequence). The CDR3 is made up of 15 amino acids. CDR3 nucleotide sequence: TGTGCCAGCAGCTTAGGGGCAGGGAGGAAAGATACGCAGTATTTT. The encoded protein is CASSLGAGRKDTQYF.

The chain recombines TRBV7-3 with TRBJ2-2; 7 bases line up with TRBD2. V trimming: 5 bases; J trimming: 1 base; junction bases outside the gene matches: 13. The CDR3 has 18 amino acids. Looked up from germline, CDR1 is SGHTA and CDR2 is FQGTGA. CDR3 sequence reads: CASSPRITSAQNTGELFF. The CDR3 nucleotides are TGTGCCAGCAGCCCCCGGATTACTAGCGCCCAGAACACCGGGGAGCTGTTTTTT.

The V and J genes are TRBV10-3 and TRBJ2-5; 7 bases map to TRBD1. The CDR3 consists of 13 residues. The V and J ends lost 7 bases and 5 bases, in that order; junction bases with no gene match: 7. Germline V gives CDR1 ENHRY, CDR2 SYGVKD. The CDR3 region is CAINQGEGETQYF. DNA for the CDR3: TGTGCCATCAACCAGGGGGAAGGGGAGACCCAGTACTTC.

The chain combines TRBV4-1 with TRBJ2-1, with 8 bases fitting TRBD2. With 0 bases clipped from V and 7 bases from J, the junction kept 8 bases outside the gene matches. Germline values: CDR1 MGHRA, CDR2 YSYEKL. This CDR3 contains 16 residues. CDR3 coding DNA: TGCGCCAGCAGCCAAGATGACAGCGGGGGTATAAATGAGCAGTTCTTC. It translates to CASSQDDSGGINEQFF.